Given below is one T cell receptor beta chain in context. These data are taken from a study of T cells after yellow fever vaccination. Trimming cost V 0 bases and J 7 bases, with 13 bases left between them. Germline assignment: CDR1 SQVTM and CDR2 ANQGSEA. The CDR3 has 14 residues. TCRdb re-called the 5' RACE reads with MiXCR, one entry per CDR3 protein. This repertoire shows approximately 510,000 distinct CDR3 sequences, around a fifth found once; its top ten account for around 16%. The input for sequencing was PBMCs, taken 20 to 25 days after the first yellow fever vaccination. The sequence was collected from a man between 18 and 29 years old who received the YFV17D yellow fever vaccine. J is TRBJ2-1 and V is TRBV29-1; no reliable D call. Written as DNA, the CDR3 is TGCAGCGTTGAAGAGCTCCCGCTAGGTAATGAGCAGTTCTTC. This sequence encodes CSVEELPLGNEQFF.